Each of the 5 T cell receptor beta chains below was sequenced from the same sample in a study of Ad26.COV2.S vaccination and SARS-CoV-2 variants listed by TCRdb under 2021. Explained via the paper, the treatment or condition label denotes: about 20 received Ad26.COV2.S at low or high dose, single or two shots; several received placebo; per-sample allocation not given. Repertoires of vaccine and placebo recipients were sequenced from samples taken on day 63 after the first injection. The receptor library was made with the immunoSEQ multiplex PCR assay. TCRdb retrieved this table from immuneACCESS and kept in-frame rearrangements only. Not all clones are present; in checked studies, unresolved V genes account for under half, and no reason is known for the remainder. Across this sample there are approximately 360,000 clones, with around 82% seen only once. Together, the top ten hold about 7.4% of the sample.

Here the sequenced sample was peripheral blood, taken in a trial of Ad26.COV2.S vaccine versus placebo. Receptors were obtained from a person between 18 and 59 years old who received the Ad26.COV2.S COVID-19 vaccine or a placebo.

The V and J genes are TRBV19 and TRBJ2-5, with 11 bases aligning to TRBD1. This CDR3 has 15 amino acids. Germline V lookup: CDR1 LNHDA, CDR2 SQIVND (reference sequence). Trimming removed 5 bases from V and 6 bases from J; junction bases left unmatched: 8. The CDR3 DNA reads as TGTGCCAGTAGTGCCCAGGGACAGGGGGGACAGACCCAGTACTTC. Protein: CASSAQGQGGQTQYF.

V and J are TRBV3-1 (or the pseudogene TRBV3-2) and TRBJ1-2; 9 bases align to TRBD1. CDR3 length: 12 residues. The junction had 4 bases not matched to a gene; V was cut back by 6 bases and J by 8 bases. Looked up from germline, CDR1 is LGHDT and CDR2 is YNNKEL (reference sequence). The CDR3 reads CASSGTGHGYTF. As DNA, the CDR3 is TGTGCCAGCAGTGGGACAGGGCACGGCTACACCTTC.

This chain connects TRBV9 to TRBJ1-1; D unresolved. CDR1 and CDR2 (germline): SGDLS, YYNGEE. The length of the CDR3 is 15 residues. V was shortened by 0 bases and J by 4 bases, with 13 bases between the two germline ends. In DNA, the CDR3 is TGTGCCAGCAGCGTAGCTACGGGCACGAGCACTGAAGCTTTCTTT. Its protein product is CASSVATGTSTEAFF. Using reference TRBV9 and TRBJ1-1 for the parts outside the CDR3, the full variable domain is DSGVTQTPKHLITATGQRVTLRCSPRSGDLSVYWYQQSLDQGLQFLIQYYNGEERAKGNILERFSAQQFPDLHSELNLSSLELGDSALYFCASSVATGTSTEAFFGQGTRLTVV.

The chain uses TRBV24-1 and TRBJ2-1, with D perhaps given as TRBD1 or TRBD2 (7 bases each). Germline V lookup: CDR1 KGHDR, CDR2 SFDVKD. The CDR3 contains 17 residues. V dropped 3 bases and J dropped 1 base, with 15 bases sitting between them. For the CDR3, the DNA is TGTGCCACCAGTGATGGGGAGGGGGCAAGGTCCTACAATGAGCAGTTCTTC. It specifies CATSDGEGARSYNEQFF.

The chain is built from TRBV2 and TRBJ1-4; tentatively, D is TRBD1 (5 bases). Germline CDR1 reads SNHLY; CDR2 reads FYNNEI. CDR3 length equals 15 residues. Trimming shortened V by 3 bases and J by 4 bases, and 12 bases separated the two germline ends. The CDR3 bases are TGTGCCAGCAGTGACCTGACAGTACTTAATGAAAAACTGTTTTTT. Protein product: CASSDLTVLNEKLFF.